The 23 T cell receptor beta chains listed next were all sequenced from one sample in a study of radiation and T cells in renal cell carcinoma (dated by TCRdb to between 2020 and 2021). The sample's time point label, decoded: blood 2 weeks post-SBRT. In light of the paper, this sample's treatment or condition label describes: 15 Gy SBRT to primary tumor, nephrectomy 4 weeks later. The method was the immunoSEQ multiplex PCR assay. TCRdb's version of the immuneACCESS table is confined to in-frame rearrangements and falls short of the full clone set. An unresolved V gene accounts for under half of the shortfall where checked; the remainder is of unknown origin. The sample records some 130,000 clones, roughly four fifths of which are singletons. Approximately 1.9% of the sample is held by the ten biggest clonotypes. This specimen consisted of blood, obtained from a patient whose treatment included radiotherapy and nephrectomy. The origin of the receptors is a woman in her sixties with renal cell carcinoma.

This chain joins TRBV25-1 and TRBJ2-7, with D unresolved. This CDR3 has 13 amino acids. Germline V gene data show CDR1 as MGHDK and CDR2 as SYGVNS. The V gene lost 2 bases and the J gene lost 4 bases, with 9 bases spanning the gap. CDR3 nucleotides: TGTGCCAGCAGTGAAGGGTATGGGTACGAGCAGTACTTC. Amino acids: CASSEGYGYEQYF.

This clone occurred once. The rearrangement uses TRBV19 and TRBJ2-7, with TRBD1 matching 9 bases. The CDR3 has 14 residues. Germline CDR1 is LNHDA and CDR2 is SQIVND (reference sequence). Unmatched junction bases numbered 5, after V lost 5 bases and J lost 3 bases. The CDR3 bases are TGTGCCAGTAGTTACCGGGACAGGGACTACGAGCAGTACTTC. Its translation is CASSYRDRDYEQYF.

The chain carries TRBV6-6 and TRBJ2-7; D is uncertain. V was clipped by 2 bases and J by 4 bases, with 9 bases between them. Per germline, CDR1 MNHNY and CDR2 SVGAGI (reference sequence). The CDR3 runs 13 residues. In nucleotides, the CDR3 is TGTGCCAGCAGTTACGGGTTAACTTACGAGCAGTACTTC. It translates to CASSYGLTYEQYF.

The chain joins TRBV5-1 to TRBJ1-2; D gene ambiguous. In germline, CDR1 is SGHRS, CDR2 YFSETQ. V shed 0 bases and J shed 8 bases, with 11 bases lying between them. The CDR3 has 13 residues. The chain's CDR3 is CASSLAGLEGYTF. DNA of the CDR3: TGCGCCAGCAGCTTGGCTGGGTTGGAGGGCTACACCTTC. The full variable domain, completed using reference TRBV5-1 and TRBJ1-2, is KAGVTQTPRYLIKTRGQQVTLSCSPISGHRSVSWYQQTPGQGLQFLFEYFSETQRNKGNFPGRFSGRQFSNSRSEMNVSTLELGDSALYLCASSLAGLEGYTFGSGTRLTVV.

J is TRBJ1-3 and V is TRBV28, with 7 bases fitting TRBD1. The V and J ends lost 5 bases and 0 bases, in that order; junction bases with no gene match: 7. Looked up from germline, CDR1 is MDHEN and CDR2 is SYDVKM. CDR3 length equals 16 residues. CDR3 DNA: TGTGCCAGCAGTCACCCGGGACAGCTCTCTGGAAACACCATATATTTT. This sequence encodes CASSHPGQLSGNTIYF.

This chain connects TRBV7-2 to TRBJ2-7; no clear D gene. Trimming left V 4 bases short and J 4 bases short, with 14 bases between. The CDR3 runs to 14 residues. Looked up from germline, CDR1 is SGHTA and CDR2 is FQGNSA. In DNA, the CDR3 is TGTGCCAGCAGCTCCCCCGTGGTCATATACGAGCAGTACTTC. Translating it yields CASSSPVVIYEQYF. Filled out from reference TRBV7-2 and TRBJ2-7, the complete variable domain reads GAGVSQSPSNKVTEKGKDVELRCDPISGHTALYWYRQSLGQGLEFLIYFQGNSAPDKSGLPSDRFSAERTGGSVSTLTIQRTQQEDSAVYLCASSSPVVIYEQYFGPGTRLTVT.

The V call is TRBV5-1, the J call TRBJ1-2; 7 bases map to TRBD1. The trim removed 4 bases at V and 6 bases at J, leaving 6 bases unmatched. The germline gives CDR1 SGHRS, CDR2 YFSETQ. CDR3 length: 13 residues. CDR3 in DNA: TGCGCCAGCAGCAAACAGGGGAGTGATGGCTACACCTTC. Protein: CASSKQGSDGYTF. The variable domain in full, completed from reference TRBV5-1 and TRBJ1-2, reads KAGVTQTPRYLIKTRGQQVTLSCSPISGHRSVSWYQQTPGQGLQFLFEYFSETQRNKGNFPGRFSGRQFSNSRSEMNVSTLELGDSALYLCASSKQGSDGYTFGSGTRLTVV.

The chain uses TRBV6-5 and TRBJ2-5; D tentatively fits TRBD1 or TRBD2 (5 bases each). With the DNA end fitting TRBJ2-7 better, the J assignment may be wrong. Germline CDR1 is MNHEY and CDR2 is SVGAGI. CDR3 length equals 12 residues. CDR3 sequence: CASSEGSYEQYF. CDR3 DNA: TGTGCCAGTAGCGAGGGGTCCTACGAGCAGTACTTC.

V is TRBV10-2 and J is TRBJ2-1; a possible D gene is TRBD2 (6 bases). Trimming took 6 bases from V and 0 from J, leaving 12 bases between them. CDR3 size: 15 residues. Germline CDR1 and CDR2: WSHSY and SAAADI. In DNA, the CDR3 is TGCGCCAGCAGCGTTAGCGGAAGCTCCTACAATGAGCAGTTCTTC. Translating gives CASSVSGSSYNEQFF.

This sequence joins TRBV6-6 and TRBJ2-7; 9 bases map to TRBD1. Germline V gene lookup returns CDR1 MNHNY and CDR2 SVGAGI (reference sequence). The CDR3 is made up of 15 amino acids. Trimming took 3 bases from V and 4 from J; bases not matched to a gene: 7. The CDR3: CASSYPGTGIYEQYF. CDR3 bases: TGTGCCAGCAGTTATCCCGGGACAGGGATTTACGAGCAGTACTTC.

This chain links TRBV6-6 with TRBJ2-7; TRBD1 is a possible D gene (6 bases). There are 16 residues in the CDR3. In germline, CDR1 is MNHNY, CDR2 SVGAGI (reference sequence). Trimming removed 8 bases at V and 3 bases at J, with 23 bases between. The CDR3 DNA follows: TGTGCCAGCGAGTTACGACGGTCCAGGGGCCTCTACGAGCAGTACTTC. This encodes CASELRRSRGLYEQYF.

The chain employs TRBV4-2 and TRBJ2-2; a weak D match, TRBD2 (6 bases). V was pared by 1 base and J by 7 bases, with 16 bases between. The V gene's germline CDR1 is LGHNA and CDR2 YNFKEQ. CDR3 length: 16 amino acids. CDR3 residues: CASSQGSGRRDGELFF. The CDR3 DNA sequence: TGTGCCAGCAGCCAAGGGTCGGGCCGGAGGGACGGGGAGCTGTTTTTT.

The CDR3 DNA sequence: TGTGCCAGCAGCGTAGTGGGAGATGGAAACACCATATATTTT. It encodes CASSVVGDGNTIYF. The V call is TRBV9, the J call TRBJ1-3; D unresolved. Germline lookup yields CDR1 SGDLS and CDR2 YYNGEE. Trimming removed 0 bases at V and 3 bases at J, with 7 bases between. The CDR3 covers 14 residues.

J is TRBJ1-1 and V is TRBV5-1; unclear D gene. The CDR3 sequence is 13 residues long. V was shortened by 4 bases and J by 5 bases, with 12 bases between the two germline ends. Germline lookup yields CDR1 SGHRS and CDR2 YFSETQ. CDR3 region: CASSPKAETEAFF. CDR3 coding DNA: TGCGCCAGCAGCCCGAAGGCCGAGACTGAAGCTTTCTTT.

The genes are TRBV4-1 and TRBJ1-1; no firm D call. Germline CDR1 MGHRA, CDR2 YSYEKL. Trimming left V 1 base short and J 0 bases short, with 6 bases between. CDR3 length equals 14 residues. The CDR3 reads CASSQVHVNTEAFF. The CDR3 coding sequence is TGCGCCAGCAGCCAAGTTCACGTGAACACTGAAGCTTTCTTT.

The chain joins TRBV28 to TRBJ2-7, with D possibly called TRBD1 or TRBD2 (5 bases each). This CDR3 spans 14 amino acids. Looked up from germline, CDR1 is MDHEN and CDR2 is SYDVKM. The ends were cut back, 6 bases at V and 2 bases at J, with 14 bases in the middle. CDR3 residues: CASRARGPTYEQYF. CDR3 DNA: TGTGCCAGCAGGGCTCGGGGCCCAACCTACGAGCAGTACTTC.

The gene calls are TRBV5-5 and TRBJ2-5, with D possibly matching TRBD1 (5 bases). In germline, CDR1 is SGHKS, CDR2 YYEKEE (reference sequence). The V end lost 0 bases, the J end lost 5 bases, and 14 bases lay between the germline ends. The CDR3 has 15 amino acids. The CDR3 reads CASSLAYRGRETQYF. DNA for the CDR3: TGTGCCAGCAGCTTGGCTTATAGGGGAAGGGAGACCCAGTACTTC.

V gene TRBV14 combines with J gene TRBJ2-1; D remains unclear. The germline gives CDR1 SGHDN, CDR2 FVKESK. Trimming took 1 base from V and 4 from J, leaving 11 bases between them. This CDR3 has 15 amino acids. CDR3 protein: CASSQALTGYNEQFF. The CDR3 region has the DNA TGTGCCAGCAGCCAAGCACTTACTGGGTACAATGAGCAGTTCTTC.

This clone was seen a single time. V usage is TRBV6-1 and J usage is TRBJ2-5; D gene uncertain. This CDR3 is 10 amino acids long. V was cut by 6 bases and J by 7 bases, with 6 bases left in between. Germline CDR1 reads MNHNS; CDR2 reads SASEGT. CDR3: CASSAGTQYF. DNA of the CDR3: TGTGCCAGCAGCGCCGGGACCCAGTACTTC.

The rearrangement joins TRBV5-1 to TRBJ2-1; perhaps TRBD1 as D (6 bases). The CDR3 sequence is 14 residues long. The germline CDR1 and CDR2 sequences are SGHRS and YFSETQ. V was trimmed by 4 bases and J by 5 bases, leaving 13 bases between them. CDR3 DNA: TGCGCCAGCAGCATGGGACACGGCAACAATGAGCAGTTCTTC. Translated, it gives CASSMGHGNNEQFF.

The J gene is TRBJ2-3, the V gene TRBV4-2; no reliable D call. Germline CDR1 LGHNA, CDR2 YNFKEQ. Trimming shortened V by 0 bases and J by 6 bases, and 10 bases separated the two germline ends. The CDR3 loop spans 14 amino acids. This chain's CDR3 is CASSQDISADTQYF. CDR3 nucleotides: TGTGCCAGCAGCCAAGATATATCGGCTGATACGCAGTATTTT.

The chain is built from TRBV19 and TRBJ2-7; the match to TRBD2 covers 9 bases. The germline CDR1 and CDR2 sequences are LNHDA and SQIVND (reference sequence). The V gene end was trimmed by 4 bases and the J gene end by 5 bases; junction bases not matched to a gene: 6. The CDR3 sequence is 14 residues long. CDR3 DNA sequence: TGTGCCAGTAGTAACCTAGCGGGAAGCAACGAGCAGTACTTC. Translation gives CASSNLAGSNEQYF.

This sequence joins TRBV2 and TRBJ2-1; TRBD1 is a possible D gene (6 bases). Germline V gene sequence: CDR1 SNHLY, CDR2 FYNNEI. The CDR3 is made up of 14 amino acids. V shed 5 bases and J shed 6 bases, with 14 bases lying between them. In DNA, the CDR3 is TGTGCCAGCAGTCCTACGGACAGATCCAATGAGCAGTTCTTC. Its translation: CASSPTDRSNEQFF.